Described below is a single T cell receptor beta chain sequence and its context. Which cohort a participant joined came from the clinical history participants gave. Recovered status applied to Cohort 3 donors who had two consecutive negative PCRs. It also applied to those with clearance or with symptom resolution. Losses at the gene ends were 8 bases for V and 2 bases for J; bases not matched to a gene: 9. The CDR3 is made up of 15 amino acids. In germline, CDR1 is MDHEN, CDR2 SYDVKM. The source of the sample is a study of blood T cell repertoires in COVID-19. The method was immunoSEQ multiplex PCR; TCRdb's version includes in-frame clones alone and lacks a portion of them. Seen here are some 150,000 clones, around 78% observed once, and the top ten hold around 4.8%.

This receptor was obtained from a woman in her forties or fifties who had recovered from COVID-19. Sequenced material: PBMCs or T cells enriched from blood (not recorded which). The chain joins TRBV28 to TRBJ2-1, with TRBD2 matching 7 bases. CDR3 bases: TGTGCCAGCTGGGGGGGAGGGCTCGCCTACAATGAGCAGTTCTTC. As protein: CASWGGGLAYNEQFF.